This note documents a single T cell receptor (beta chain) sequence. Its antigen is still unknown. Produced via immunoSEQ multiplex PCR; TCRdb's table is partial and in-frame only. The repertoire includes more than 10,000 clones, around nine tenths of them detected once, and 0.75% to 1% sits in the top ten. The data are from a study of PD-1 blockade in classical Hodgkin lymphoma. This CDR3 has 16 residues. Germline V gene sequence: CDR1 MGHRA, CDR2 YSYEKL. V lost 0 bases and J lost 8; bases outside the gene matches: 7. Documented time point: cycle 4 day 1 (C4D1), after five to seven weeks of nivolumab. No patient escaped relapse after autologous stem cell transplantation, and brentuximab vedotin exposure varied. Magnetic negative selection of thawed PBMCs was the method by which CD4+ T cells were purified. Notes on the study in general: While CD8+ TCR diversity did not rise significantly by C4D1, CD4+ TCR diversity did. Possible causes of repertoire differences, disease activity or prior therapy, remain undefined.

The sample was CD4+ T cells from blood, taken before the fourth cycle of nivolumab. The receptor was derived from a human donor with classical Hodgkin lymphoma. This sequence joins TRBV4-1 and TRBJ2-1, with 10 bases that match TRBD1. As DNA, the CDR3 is TGCGCCAGCAGCCAAGAGGGGGGACAGGGGTGGGATGAGCAGTTCTTC. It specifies CASSQEGGQGWDEQFF.